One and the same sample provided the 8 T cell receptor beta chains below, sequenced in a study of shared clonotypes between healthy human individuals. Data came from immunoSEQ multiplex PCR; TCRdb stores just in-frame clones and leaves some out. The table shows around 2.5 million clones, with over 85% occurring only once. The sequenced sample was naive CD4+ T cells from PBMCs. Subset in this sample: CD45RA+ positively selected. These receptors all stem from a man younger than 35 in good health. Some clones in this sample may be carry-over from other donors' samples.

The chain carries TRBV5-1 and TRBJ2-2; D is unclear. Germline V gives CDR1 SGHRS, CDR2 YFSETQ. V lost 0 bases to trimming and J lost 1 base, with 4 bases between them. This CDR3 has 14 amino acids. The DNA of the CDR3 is TGCGCCAGCAGCTTGGAACAGAACACCGGGGAGCTGTTTTTT. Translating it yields CASSLEQNTGELFF.

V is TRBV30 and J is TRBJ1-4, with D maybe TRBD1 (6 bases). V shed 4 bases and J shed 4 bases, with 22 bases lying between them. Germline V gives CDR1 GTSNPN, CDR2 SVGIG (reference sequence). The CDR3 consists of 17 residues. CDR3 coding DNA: TGTGCCTGGACCGTATCCAGGACAGACATATTTAATGAAAAACTGTTTTTT. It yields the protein CAWTVSRTDIFNEKLFF.

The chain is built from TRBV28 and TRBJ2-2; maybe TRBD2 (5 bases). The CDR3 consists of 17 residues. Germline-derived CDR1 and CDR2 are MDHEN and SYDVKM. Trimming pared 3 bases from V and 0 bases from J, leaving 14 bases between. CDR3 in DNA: TGTGCCAGCAGTTTCCCGAGGACTGTATCGAACACCGGGGAGCTGTTTTTT. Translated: CASSFPRTVSNTGELFF.

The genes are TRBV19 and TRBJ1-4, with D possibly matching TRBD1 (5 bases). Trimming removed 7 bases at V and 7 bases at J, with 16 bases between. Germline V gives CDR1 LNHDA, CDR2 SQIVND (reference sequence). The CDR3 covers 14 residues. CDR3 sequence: CASTIPGQGEKLFF. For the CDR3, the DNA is TGTGCCAGTACTATTCCCGGACAAGGTGAAAAACTGTTTTTT. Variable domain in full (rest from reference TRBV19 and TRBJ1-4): DGGITQSPKYLFRKEGQNVTLSCEQNLNHDAMYWYRQDPGQGLRLIYYSQIVNDFQKGDIAEGYSVSREKKESFPLTVTSAQKNPTAFYLCASTIPGQGEKLFFGSGTQLSVL.

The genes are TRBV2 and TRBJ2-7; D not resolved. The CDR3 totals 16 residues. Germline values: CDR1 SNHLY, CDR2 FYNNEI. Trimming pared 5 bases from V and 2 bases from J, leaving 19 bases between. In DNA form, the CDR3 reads TGTGCCAGCAGTCCCGCCTCTATTCGACAAGCCTACGAGCAGTACTTC. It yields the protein CASSPASIRQAYEQYF.

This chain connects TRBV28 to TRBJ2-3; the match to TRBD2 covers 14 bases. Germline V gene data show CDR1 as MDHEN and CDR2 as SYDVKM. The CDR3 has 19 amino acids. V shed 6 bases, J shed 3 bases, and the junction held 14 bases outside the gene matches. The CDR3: CASRPRGTSGRRGTDTQYF. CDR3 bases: TGTGCCAGCAGACCCCGCGGGACTAGCGGGAGAAGAGGTACAGATACGCAGTATTTT.

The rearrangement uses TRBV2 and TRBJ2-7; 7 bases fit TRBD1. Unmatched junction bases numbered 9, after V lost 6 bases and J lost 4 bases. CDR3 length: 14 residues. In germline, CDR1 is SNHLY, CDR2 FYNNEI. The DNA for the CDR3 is TGTGCCAGCAGAGCAGGGGGTAATAGGTACGAGCAGTACTTC. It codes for CASRAGGNRYEQYF.

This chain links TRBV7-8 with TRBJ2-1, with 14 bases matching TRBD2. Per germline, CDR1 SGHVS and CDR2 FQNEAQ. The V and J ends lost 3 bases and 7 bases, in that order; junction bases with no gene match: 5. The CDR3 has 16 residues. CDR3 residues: CASSFGLAGGANEQFF. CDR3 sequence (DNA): TGTGCCAGCAGCTTTGGACTAGCGGGAGGTGCAAATGAGCAGTTCTTC. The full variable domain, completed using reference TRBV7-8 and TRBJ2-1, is GAGVSQSPRYKVAKRGQDVALRCDPISGHVSLFWYQQALGQGPEFLTYFQNEAQLDKSGLPSDRFFAERPEGSVSTLKIQRTQQEDSAVYLCASSFGLAGGANEQFFGPGTRLTVL.